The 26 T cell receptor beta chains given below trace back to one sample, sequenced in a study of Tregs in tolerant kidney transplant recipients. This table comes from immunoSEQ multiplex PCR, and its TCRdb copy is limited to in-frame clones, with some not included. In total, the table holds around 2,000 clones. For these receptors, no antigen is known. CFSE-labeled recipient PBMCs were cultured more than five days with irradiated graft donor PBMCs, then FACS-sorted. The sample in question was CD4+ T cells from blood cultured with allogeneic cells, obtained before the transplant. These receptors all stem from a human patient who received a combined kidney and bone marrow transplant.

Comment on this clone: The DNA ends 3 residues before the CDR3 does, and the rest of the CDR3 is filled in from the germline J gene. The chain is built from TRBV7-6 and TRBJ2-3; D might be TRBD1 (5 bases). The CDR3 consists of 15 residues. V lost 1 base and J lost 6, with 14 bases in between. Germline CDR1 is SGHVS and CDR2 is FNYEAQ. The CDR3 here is CASSLVAGAGDTQYF. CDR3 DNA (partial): TGTGCCAGCAGCTTAGTGGCTGGGGCCGGGGATACG.

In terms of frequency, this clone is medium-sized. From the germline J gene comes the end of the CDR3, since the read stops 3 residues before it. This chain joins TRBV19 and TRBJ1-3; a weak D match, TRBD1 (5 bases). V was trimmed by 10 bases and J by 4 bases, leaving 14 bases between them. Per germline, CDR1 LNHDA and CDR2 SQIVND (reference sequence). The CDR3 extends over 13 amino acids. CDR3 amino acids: CATGLGLGNTIYF. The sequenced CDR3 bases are TGTGCCACCGGGTTGGGACTGGGAAACACC.

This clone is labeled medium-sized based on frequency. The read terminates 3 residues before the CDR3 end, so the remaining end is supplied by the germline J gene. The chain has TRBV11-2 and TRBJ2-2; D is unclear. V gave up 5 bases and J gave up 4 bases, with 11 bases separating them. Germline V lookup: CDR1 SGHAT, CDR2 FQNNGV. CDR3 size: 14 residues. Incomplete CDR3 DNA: TGTGCCAGCAGCCCGCCGGTGAGCACCGGGGAG. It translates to CASSPPVSTGE. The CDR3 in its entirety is CASSPPVSTGELFF.

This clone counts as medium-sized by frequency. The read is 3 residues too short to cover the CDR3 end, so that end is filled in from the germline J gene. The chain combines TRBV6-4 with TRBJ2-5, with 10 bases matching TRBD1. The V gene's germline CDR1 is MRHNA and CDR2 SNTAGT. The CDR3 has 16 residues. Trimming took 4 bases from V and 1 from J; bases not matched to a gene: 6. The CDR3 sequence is CASSGTGGLGQETQYF. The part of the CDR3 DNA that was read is TGTGCCAGCAGTGGGACAGGGGGATTGGGCCAAGAGACC.

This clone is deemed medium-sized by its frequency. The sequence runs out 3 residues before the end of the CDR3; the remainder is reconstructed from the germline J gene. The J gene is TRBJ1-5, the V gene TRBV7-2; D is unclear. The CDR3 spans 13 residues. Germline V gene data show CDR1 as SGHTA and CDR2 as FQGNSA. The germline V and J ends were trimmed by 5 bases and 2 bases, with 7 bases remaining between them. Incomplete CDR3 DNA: TGTGCCAGCAGCACACGAGGCAATCAGCCC. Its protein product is CASSTRGNQP. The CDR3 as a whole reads CASSTRGNQPQHF.

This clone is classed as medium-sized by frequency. Partial CDR3 DNA: TGTGCCAGTAGTATCGGGTCGACAGGGAGGTATGAAAAA. As protein: CASSIGSTGRYEK. The full CDR3 protein reads CASSIGSTGRYEKLFF. The V gene is TRBV19, the J gene TRBJ1-4, with 7 bases that match TRBD1. From the germline J gene comes the end of the CDR3, since the read stops 3 residues before it. The CDR3 extends over 16 amino acids. Germline-derived CDR1 and CDR2 are LNHDA and SQIVND (reference sequence). V trimming: 3 bases; J trimming: 6 bases; junction bases outside the gene matches: 10.

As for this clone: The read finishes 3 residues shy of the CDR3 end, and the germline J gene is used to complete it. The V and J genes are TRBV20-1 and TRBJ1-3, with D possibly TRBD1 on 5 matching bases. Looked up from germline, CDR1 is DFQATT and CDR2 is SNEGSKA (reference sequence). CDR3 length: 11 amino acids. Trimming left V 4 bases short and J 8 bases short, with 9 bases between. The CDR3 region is CSAISQDTIYF. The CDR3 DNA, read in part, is TGCAGTGCTATATCACAGGACACC.

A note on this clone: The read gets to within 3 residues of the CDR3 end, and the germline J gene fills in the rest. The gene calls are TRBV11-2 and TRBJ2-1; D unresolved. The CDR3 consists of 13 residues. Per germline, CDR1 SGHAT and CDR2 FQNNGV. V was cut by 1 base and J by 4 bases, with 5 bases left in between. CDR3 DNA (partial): TGTGCCAGCAGCTTAGGCGGTTACAATGAG. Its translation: CASSLGGYNE. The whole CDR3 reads CASSLGGYNEQFF.

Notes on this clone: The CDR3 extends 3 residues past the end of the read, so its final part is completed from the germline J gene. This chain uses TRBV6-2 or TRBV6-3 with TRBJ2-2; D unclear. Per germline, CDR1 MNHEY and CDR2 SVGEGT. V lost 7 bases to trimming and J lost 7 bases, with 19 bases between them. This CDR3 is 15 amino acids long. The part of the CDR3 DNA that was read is TGTGCCAGCACCTCAGCCGGTCTTAGGGTCGGGGAG. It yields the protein CASTSAGLRVGE. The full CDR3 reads CASTSAGLRVGELFF.

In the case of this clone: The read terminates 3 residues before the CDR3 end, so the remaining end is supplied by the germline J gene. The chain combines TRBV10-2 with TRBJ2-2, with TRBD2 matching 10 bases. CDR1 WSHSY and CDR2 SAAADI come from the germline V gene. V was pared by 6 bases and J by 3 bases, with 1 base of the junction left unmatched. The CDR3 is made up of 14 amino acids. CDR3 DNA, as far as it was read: TGCGCCAGCAGCCTAGCGGGAGACACCGGGGAG. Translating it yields CASSLAGDTGE. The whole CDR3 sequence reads CASSLAGDTGELFF.

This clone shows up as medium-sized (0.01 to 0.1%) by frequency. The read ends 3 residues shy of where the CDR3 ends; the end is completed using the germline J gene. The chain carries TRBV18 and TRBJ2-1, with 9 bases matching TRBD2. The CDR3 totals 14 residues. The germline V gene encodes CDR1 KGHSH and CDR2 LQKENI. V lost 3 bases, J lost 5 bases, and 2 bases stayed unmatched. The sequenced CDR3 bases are TGTGCCAGCTCACCCGTAGCGGGAGACAATGAG. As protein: CASSPVAGDNE. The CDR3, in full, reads CASSPVAGDNEQFF. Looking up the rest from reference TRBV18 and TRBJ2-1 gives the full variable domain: NAGVMQNPRHLVRRRGQEARLRCSPMKGHSHVYWYRQLPEEGLKFMVYLQKENIIDESGMPKERFSAEFPKEGPSILRIQQVVRGDSAAYFCASSPVAGDNEQFFGPGTRLTVL.

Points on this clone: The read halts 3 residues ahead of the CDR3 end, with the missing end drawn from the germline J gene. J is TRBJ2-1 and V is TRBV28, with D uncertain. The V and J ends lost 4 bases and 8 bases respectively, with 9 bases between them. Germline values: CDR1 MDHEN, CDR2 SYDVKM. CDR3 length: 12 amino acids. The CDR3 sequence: CASSCWWHEQFF. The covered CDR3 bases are TGTGCCAGCAGTTGTTGGTGGCATGAG.

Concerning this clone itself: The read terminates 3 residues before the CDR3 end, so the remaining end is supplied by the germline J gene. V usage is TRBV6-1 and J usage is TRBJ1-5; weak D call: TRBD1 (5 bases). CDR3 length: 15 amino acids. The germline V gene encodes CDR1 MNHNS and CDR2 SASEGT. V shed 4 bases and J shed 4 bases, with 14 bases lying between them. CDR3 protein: CASSALGDLNQPQHF. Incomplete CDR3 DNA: TGTGCCAGCAGTGCCCTTGGGGACTTAAATCAGCCC.

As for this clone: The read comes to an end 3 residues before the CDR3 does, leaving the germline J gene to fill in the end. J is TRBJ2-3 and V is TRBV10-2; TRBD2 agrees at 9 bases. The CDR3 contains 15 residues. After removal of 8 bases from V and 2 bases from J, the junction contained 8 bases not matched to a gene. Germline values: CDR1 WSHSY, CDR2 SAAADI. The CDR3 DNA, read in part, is TGCGCCAGCGGGACTGGCGGGAGGGCCACAGATACG. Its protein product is CASGTGGRATDT. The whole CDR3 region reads CASGTGGRATDTQYF.

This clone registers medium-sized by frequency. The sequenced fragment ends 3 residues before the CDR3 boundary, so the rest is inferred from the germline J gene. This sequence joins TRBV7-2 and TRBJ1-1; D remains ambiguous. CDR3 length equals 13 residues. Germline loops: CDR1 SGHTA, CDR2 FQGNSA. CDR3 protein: CASSSVTPARAFF. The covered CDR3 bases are TGTGCCAGCAGCTCCGTGACACCTGCACGG.

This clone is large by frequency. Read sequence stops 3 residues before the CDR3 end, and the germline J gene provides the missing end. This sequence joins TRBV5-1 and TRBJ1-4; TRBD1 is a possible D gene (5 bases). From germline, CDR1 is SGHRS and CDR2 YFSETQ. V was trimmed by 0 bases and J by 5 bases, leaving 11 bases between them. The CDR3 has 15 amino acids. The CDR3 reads CASSLGRARNEKLFF. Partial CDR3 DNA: TGCGCCAGCAGCTTGGGCAGGGCGAGGAATGAAAAA.

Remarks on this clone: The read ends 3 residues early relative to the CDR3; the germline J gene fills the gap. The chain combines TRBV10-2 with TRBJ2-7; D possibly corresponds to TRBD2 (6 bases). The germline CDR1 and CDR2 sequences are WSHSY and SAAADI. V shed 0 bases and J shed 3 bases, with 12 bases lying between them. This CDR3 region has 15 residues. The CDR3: CASSESTSTFYEQYF. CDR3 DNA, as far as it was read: TGCGCCAGCAGTGAGTCGACTAGTACGTTCTACGAG.

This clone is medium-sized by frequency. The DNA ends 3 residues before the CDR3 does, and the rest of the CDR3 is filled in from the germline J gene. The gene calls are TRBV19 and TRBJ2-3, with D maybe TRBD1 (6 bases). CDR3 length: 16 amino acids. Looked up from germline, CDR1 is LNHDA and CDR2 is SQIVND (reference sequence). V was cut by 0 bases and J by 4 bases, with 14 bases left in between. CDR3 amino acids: CASSIDLRGRADTQYF. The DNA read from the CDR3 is TGTGCCAGTAGTATAGACCTCAGGGGAAGGGCAGATACG. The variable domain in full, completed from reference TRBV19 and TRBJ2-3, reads DGGITQSPKYLFRKEGQNVTLSCEQNLNHDAMYWYRQDPGQGLRLIYYSQIVNDFQKGDIAEGYSVSREKKESFPLTVTSAQKNPTAFYLCASSIDLRGRADTQYFGPGTRLTVL.

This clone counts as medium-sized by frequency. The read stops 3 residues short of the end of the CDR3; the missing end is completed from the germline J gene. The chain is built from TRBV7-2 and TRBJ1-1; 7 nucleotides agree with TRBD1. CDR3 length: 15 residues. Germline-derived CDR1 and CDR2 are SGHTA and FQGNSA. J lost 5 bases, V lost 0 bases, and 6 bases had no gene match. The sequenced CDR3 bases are TGTGCCAGCAGCTTAGCAGGGGGCCCGGGGACTGAA. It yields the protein CASSLAGGPGTE. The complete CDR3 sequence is CASSLAGGPGTEAFF.

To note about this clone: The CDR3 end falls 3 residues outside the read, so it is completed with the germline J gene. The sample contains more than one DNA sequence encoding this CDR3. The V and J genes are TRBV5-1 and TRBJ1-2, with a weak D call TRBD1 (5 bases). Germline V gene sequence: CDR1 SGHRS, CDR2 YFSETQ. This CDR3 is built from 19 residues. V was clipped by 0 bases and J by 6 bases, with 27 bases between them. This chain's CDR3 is CASSLVGGSTGAQGDGYTF. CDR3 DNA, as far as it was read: TGCGCCAGCAGCTTGGTGGGGGGATCGACCGGTGCCCAGGGTGATGGC.

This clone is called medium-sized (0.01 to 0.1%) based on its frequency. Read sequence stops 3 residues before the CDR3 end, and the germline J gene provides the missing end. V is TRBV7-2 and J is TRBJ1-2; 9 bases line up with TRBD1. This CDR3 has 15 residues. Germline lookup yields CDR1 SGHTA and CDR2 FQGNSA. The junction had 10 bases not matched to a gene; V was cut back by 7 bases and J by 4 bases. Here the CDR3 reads CASTPHPTGGYGYTF. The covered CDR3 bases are TGTGCCAGCACCCCCCACCCGACAGGGGGCTATGGC.

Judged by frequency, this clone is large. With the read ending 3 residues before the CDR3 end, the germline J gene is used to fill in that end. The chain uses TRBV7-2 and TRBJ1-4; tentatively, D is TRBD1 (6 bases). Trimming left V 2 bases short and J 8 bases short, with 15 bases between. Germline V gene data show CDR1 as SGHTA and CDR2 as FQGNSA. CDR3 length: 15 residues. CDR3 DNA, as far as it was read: TGTGCCAGCAGCTTACAGGGACACCGGCGGGAAAAA. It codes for CASSLQGHRREK. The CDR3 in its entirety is CASSLQGHRREKLFF.

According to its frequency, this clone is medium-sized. The part of the CDR3 DNA that was read is TGTGCCAGCAGCCTTGGACAGGCAACTAATGAAAAA. The encoded protein is CASSLGQATNEK. The whole CDR3 region reads CASSLGQATNEKLFF. The chain is built from TRBV7-6 and TRBJ1-4; 7 bases are shared with TRBD1. The read stops 3 residues short of the end of the CDR3; the missing end is completed from the germline J gene. Per the germline V gene, CDR1 is SGHVS and CDR2 is FNYEAQ. The CDR3 totals 15 residues. Losses at the gene ends were 5 bases for V and 0 bases for J; bases not matched to a gene: 3.

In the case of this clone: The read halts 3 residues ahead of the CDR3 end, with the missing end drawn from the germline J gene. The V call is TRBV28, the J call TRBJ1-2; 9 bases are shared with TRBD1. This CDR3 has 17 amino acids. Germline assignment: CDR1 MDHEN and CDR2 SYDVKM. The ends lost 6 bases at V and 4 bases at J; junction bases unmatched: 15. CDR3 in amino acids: CASRPTIGTGTPYGYTF. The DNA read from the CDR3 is TGTGCCAGCAGACCTACGATCGGGACAGGGACACCCTATGGC.

This chain's CDR3 is CSARGSGYSTDTQYF. The part of the CDR3 DNA that was read is TGCAGTGCTAGAGGATCCGGGTATAGCACAGATACG. The rearrangement joins TRBV20-1 to TRBJ2-3; no firm D call. The observed sequence ends 3 residues before the CDR3 terminus, with the missing tail filled in from the germline J gene. Germline assignment: CDR1 DFQATT and CDR2 SNEGSKA (reference sequence). There are 15 residues in the CDR3. V shed 1 base and J shed 0 bases, with 11 bases lying between them.

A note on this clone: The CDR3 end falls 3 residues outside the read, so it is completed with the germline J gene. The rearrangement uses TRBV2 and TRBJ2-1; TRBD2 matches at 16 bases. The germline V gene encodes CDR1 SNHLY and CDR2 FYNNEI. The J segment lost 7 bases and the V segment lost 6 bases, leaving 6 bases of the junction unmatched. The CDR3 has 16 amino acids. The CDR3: CASSGTSGRGMNEQFF. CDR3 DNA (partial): TGTGCCAGCAGCGGGACTAGCGGGAGGGGTATGAATGAG.